These 25 T cell receptor beta chains originate from one sample sequenced in a study of T cell changes during pregnancy in multiple sclerosis. TCRdb keeps only in-frame clones here, not all; method: immunoSEQ multiplex PCR. This sample carries 65,000 or so clones, about 90% of them seen once, and the ten largest clones take about 2%. The specimen was peripheral blood, collected in the second trimester of pregnancy. These receptors were taken from a female donor in good health, enrolled as a control in a pregnancy study.

The sample holds one count of this clone. The chain carries TRBV19 and TRBJ2-7, with no clear D. This CDR3 is built from 13 residues. V dropped 0 bases and J dropped 6 bases, with 9 bases sitting between them. Germline V gives CDR1 LNHDA, CDR2 SQIVND (reference sequence). The CDR3 region has the DNA TGTGCCAGTAGTATAGATCTACGGGTCGAGCAGTACTTC. Its protein product is CASSIDLRVEQYF. Full variable domain (remainder filled in from reference TRBV19 and TRBJ2-7): DGGITQSPKYLFRKEGQNVTLSCEQNLNHDAMYWYRQDPGQGLRLIYYSQIVNDFQKGDIAEGYSVSREKKESFPLTVTSAQKNPTAFYLCASSIDLRVEQYFGPGTRLTVT.

The DNA of the CDR3 is TGTGCCAGCAGTTATAGCGGGAGGGAGTACGAGCAGTACTTC. It is translated as CASSYSGREYEQYF. This chain joins TRBV6-5 and TRBJ2-7; 11 nucleotides match TRBD2. CDR3 size: 14 residues. Unmatched junction bases numbered 2, after V lost 3 bases and J lost 4 bases. CDR1 and CDR2 (germline): MNHEY, SVGAGI.

The chain links TRBV18 to TRBJ2-3, with D possibly being TRBD1 (6 bases). CDR3 length: 14 residues. The germline V gene encodes CDR1 KGHSH and CDR2 LQKENI. The V end was cut by 2 bases, the J end by 3 bases, with 9 bases between. DNA for the CDR3: TGTGCCAGCTCACCAGCAGGGGTGACAGATACGCAGTATTTT. It specifies CASSPAGVTDTQYF.

The CDR3 region has the DNA TGTGCCAGCAGCGTAGACAGGGGATACAATGAGCAGTTCTTC. It encodes CASSVDRGYNEQFF. This chain joins TRBV2 and TRBJ2-1; TRBD1 agrees at 8 bases. V was pared by 6 bases and J by 4 bases, with 5 bases of the junction left unmatched. This CDR3 is built from 14 residues. In germline, CDR1 is SNHLY, CDR2 FYNNEI.

The genes are TRBV4-1 and TRBJ1-3; D call uncertain. V was cut by 2 bases and J by 0 bases, with 8 bases left in between. CDR1 is MGHRA and CDR2 is YSYEKL in the germline V gene. The CDR3 spans 15 residues. The DNA for the CDR3 is TGCGCCAGCAGCCAACGGGATCTCTCTGGAAACACCATATATTTT. It codes for CASSQRDLSGNTIYF.

In this sample, this clone turned up a few times. The V gene is TRBV7-2, the J gene TRBJ1-4; D uncertain. CDR3 length: 14 amino acids. V was clipped by 5 bases and J by 0 bases, with 7 bases between them. The germline V gene has CDR1 SGHTA and CDR2 FQGNSA. The DNA for the CDR3 is TGTGCCAGCAGCCGCGTTTCAACTAATGAAAAACTGTTTTTT. This codes for CASSRVSTNEKLFF.

The chain has TRBV18 and TRBJ1-3, with D perhaps TRBD1 (5 bases). The germline CDR1 and CDR2 sequences are KGHSH and LQKENI. Trimming pared 3 bases from V and 2 bases from J, leaving 11 bases between. The CDR3 is 15 amino acids. The CDR3 DNA follows: TGTGCCAGCTCACCCCTAGGGGATGCTGGAAACACCATATATTTT. This encodes CASSPLGDAGNTIYF.

The chain employs TRBV4-1 and TRBJ1-2; D is ambiguous. V was pared by 1 base and J by 2 bases, with 17 bases between. This CDR3 is 17 amino acids long. The germline gives CDR1 MGHRA, CDR2 YSYEKL. The CDR3 protein is CASSQALVRQRNYGYTF. The CDR3 DNA follows: TGCGCCAGCAGCCAAGCCCTAGTGCGGCAGCGCAACTATGGCTACACCTTC.

The rearrangement links TRBV5-5 to TRBJ1-3; D gene unclear. The CDR3 covers 15 residues. Deletions cut 0 bases from V and 0 bases from J, with 7 bases between. Looked up from germline, CDR1 is SGHKS and CDR2 is YYEKEE (reference sequence). The CDR3 region is CASSLGAASGNTIYF. CDR3 nucleotides: TGTGCCAGCAGCTTGGGGGCCGCCTCTGGAAACACCATATATTTT.

This chain connects TRBV4-1 to TRBJ1-3; D is unclear. The V gene's germline CDR1 is MGHRA and CDR2 YSYEKL. Trimming shortened V by 0 bases and J by 3 bases, and 12 bases separated the two germline ends. CDR3 length: 16 residues. CDR3 DNA sequence: TGCGCCAGCAGCCAAGACTCCGGGGTTAGTGGAAACACCATATATTTT. Its translation is CASSQDSGVSGNTIYF.

The J gene is TRBJ1-5, the V gene TRBV6-1; 9 bases line up with TRBD1. The CDR3 contains 15 residues. Germline trimming cut 5 bases from V and 5 bases from J; bases unmatched to any gene: 7. CDR1 is MNHNS and CDR2 is SASEGT in the germline V gene. The CDR3 region is CASSWTGALDQPQHF. The CDR3 nucleotides read TGTGCCAGCAGTTGGACAGGGGCTCTCGATCAGCCCCAGCATTTT.

The J gene is TRBJ2-2, the V gene TRBV27; 11 nucleotides align to TRBD2. The CDR3 has 16 residues. V lost 6 bases, J lost 4 bases, and 7 bases stayed unmatched. Germline V CDR1 and CDR2: MNHEY, SMNVEV (reference sequence). Here the CDR3 reads CASRAGLAGLTGELFF. For the CDR3, the DNA is TGTGCCAGCAGGGCCGGACTAGCGGGTCTCACCGGGGAGCTGTTTTTT.

The CDR3 sequence is CASSPGGAGGVSGYTF. The CDR3 coding sequence is TGTGCCAGCAGCCCGGGTGGAGCGGGGGGCGTAAGTGGCTACACCTTC. The V call is TRBV5-6, the J call TRBJ1-2; perhaps TRBD1 as D (6 bases). This CDR3 has 16 amino acids. V shed 4 bases and J shed 7 bases, with 23 bases lying between them. The V gene's germline CDR1 is SGHDT and CDR2 YYEEEE.

This clone has just one count. The J gene is TRBJ2-1, the V gene TRBV7-9, with 10 bases lining up with TRBD2. Looked up from germline, CDR1 is SEHNR and CDR2 is FQNEAQ (reference sequence). The CDR3 spans 17 residues. V gave up 0 bases and J gave up 5 bases; unmatched junction bases: 7. CDR3 protein: CASSLAGLAVPNNEQFF. In DNA form, the CDR3 reads TGTGCCAGCAGCTTAGCCGGACTAGCGGTACCAAACAATGAGCAGTTCTTC.

The rearrangement uses TRBV2 and TRBJ2-5; 11 bases map to TRBD2. The CDR3 is 14 amino acids. Germline trimming cut 6 bases from V and 2 bases from J; bases unmatched to any gene: 2. Germline V gene sequence: CDR1 SNHLY, CDR2 FYNNEI. CDR3 residues: CASRLAGGQETQYF. The DNA of the CDR3 is TGTGCCAGCAGGCTAGCGGGGGGACAAGAGACCCAGTACTTC.

A single count supports this clone. The CDR3 here is CASSAGLARTDTQYF. CDR3 nucleotide sequence: TGTGCCAGCAGCGCGGGACTAGCGAGAACAGATACGCAGTATTTT. The chain uses TRBV5-6 and TRBJ2-3; 10 nucleotides match TRBD2. CDR1 is SGHDT and CDR2 is YYEEEE in the germline V gene. The V gene end was trimmed by 4 bases and the J gene end by 3 bases; junction bases not matched to a gene: 5. This CDR3 has 15 residues.

The V and J genes are TRBV19 and TRBJ2-1; 8 positions match TRBD2. Looked up from germline, CDR1 is LNHDA and CDR2 is SQIVND (reference sequence). CDR3 size: 15 residues. V was pared by 4 bases and J by 0 bases, with 2 bases of the junction left unmatched. The CDR3 DNA reads TGTGCCAGTAGTAGCGGGGGGTTCTCCTACAATGAGCAGTTCTTC. It translates to CASSSGGFSYNEQFF.

The CDR3: CASSKGLAGGPPNTGELFF. The CDR3 DNA follows: TGTGCCAGCAGCAAGGGACTAGCGGGAGGGCCCCCGAACACCGGGGAGCTGTTTTTT. This chain joins TRBV7-6 and TRBJ2-2, with TRBD2 matching over 16 bases. V trimming: 5 bases; J trimming: 0 bases; junction bases outside the gene matches: 6. CDR1 SGHVS and CDR2 FNYEAQ come from the germline V gene. The CDR3 is 19 residues long.

The chain uses TRBV19 and TRBJ2-2; D gene uncertain. Germline CDR1 is LNHDA and CDR2 is SQIVND (reference sequence). The CDR3 contains 13 residues. With 8 bases removed from V and 4 bases from J, the gap between germline ends came to 11 bases. The CDR3 DNA reads as TGTGCCAGTCTCACGGAGAGCACCGGGGAGCTGTTTTTT. This sequence encodes CASLTESTGELFF. The whole variable domain, remainder taken from reference TRBV19 and TRBJ2-2, is DGGITQSPKYLFRKEGQNVTLSCEQNLNHDAMYWYRQDPGQGLRLIYYSQIVNDFQKGDIAEGYSVSREKKESFPLTVTSAQKNPTAFYLCASLTESTGELFFGEGSRLTVL.

The V and J genes are TRBV4-1 and TRBJ2-3; 12 bases are shared with TRBD2. The trim removed 2 bases at V and 2 bases at J, leaving 5 bases unmatched. The CDR3 is 17 residues long. Germline V CDR1 and CDR2: MGHRA, YSYEKL. CDR3 DNA sequence: TGCGCCAGCAGCCAACCGAGACTAGCGGGGGCCACAGATACGCAGTATTTT. As protein: CASSQPRLAGATDTQYF.

Here the CDR3 reads CATSRPGADTQYF. DNA for the CDR3: TGTGCCACCAGCAGACCCGGTGCAGATACGCAGTATTTT. The chain links TRBV15 to TRBJ2-3, with D hard to call. The V end lost 2 bases, the J end lost 4 bases, and 7 bases lay between the germline ends. The CDR3 has 13 residues. The germline V gene encodes CDR1 LNHNV and CDR2 YYDKDF (reference sequence).

The chain is built from TRBV4-1 and TRBJ2-5; D is undetermined. This CDR3 comprises 14 residues. Trimming left V 0 bases short and J 5 bases short, with 10 bases between. Germline-derived CDR1 and CDR2 are MGHRA and YSYEKL. CDR3 protein: CASSQDASMETQYF. The CDR3 DNA is TGCGCCAGCAGCCAAGATGCTAGTATGGAGACCCAGTACTTC.

The chain employs TRBV7-9 and TRBJ2-1, with 9 bases identical to TRBD1. V trimming: 5 bases; J trimming: 10 bases; junction bases outside the gene matches: 9. The CDR3 runs 14 residues. Germline CDR1 reads SEHNR; CDR2 reads FQNEAQ (reference sequence). CDR3 amino acids: CASSDPGQGGEQFF. The CDR3 DNA follows: TGTGCCAGCAGCGATCCGGGACAGGGAGGGGAGCAGTTCTTC.

This clone has a handful of counts. The V gene is TRBV11-2, the J gene TRBJ1-2; TRBD1 might be the D (6 bases). This CDR3 has 15 amino acids. From germline, CDR1 is SGHAT and CDR2 FQNNGV. Trimming stripped 6 bases from V and 9 bases from J, with 23 bases between. CDR3 sequence reads: CASSTNLRGTKSYTF. The CDR3 bases are TGTGCCAGCAGTACGAACCTCCGAGGGACAAAGAGCTACACCTTC.

This chain connects TRBV19 to TRBJ2-1, with TRBD2 matching over 10 bases. V lost 6 bases to trimming and J lost 10 bases; unmatched junction nucleotides: 9. In germline, CDR1 is LNHDA, CDR2 SQIVND (reference sequence). CDR3 length: 14 amino acids. For the CDR3, the DNA is TGTGCCAGTAGAAGAGCGGGGGGGCATTGGGAGCAGTTCTTC. Its protein is CASRRAGGHWEQFF.